This passage covers 16 T cell receptor beta chains from one sample sequenced in a study of blood T cells in healthy people across ages (dated by TCRdb to 2014 to 2015). Library construction relied on 5' RACE. These reads were obtained on an Illumina HiSeq 2500. A second PCR of roughly 7 to 11 cycles was performed with a sample-barcoded 5' primer and a J-beta primer mix. The public sequencing data were trimmed at Q25 with fastp and processed into clonotypes with MiXCR by TCRdb, which kept only in-frame beta chains. Rows are unified per CDR3 protein, each entry keeping the most common DNA and genes. This sample gives about 1.1 million distinct CDR3 sequences in total; 35% to 40% of them show up just once. The ten top clones hold approximately 14% of the sample. Sequenced input: blood. The receptors originated from a man between 18 and 29 years old in good health.

The rearrangement uses TRBV21-1 and TRBJ1-1. TRBV21-1 is flagged as a pseudogene. The CDR3 totals 15 residues. The DNA for the CDR3 is TGTGCCAGCAGCAAAGAGGCGGAACTTAACACTGAAGCTTTCTTT. Its translation: CASSKEAELNTEAFF.

The chain couples TRBV9 to TRBJ2-1, with TRBD1 matching over 8 bases. Germline V gene data show CDR1 as SGDLS and CDR2 as YYNGEE. With 4 bases clipped from V and 10 bases from J, the junction kept 10 bases outside the gene matches. The CDR3 loop spans 14 amino acids. The CDR3 region has the DNA TGTGCCAGCAGCCCGAAGGGACAGGTATACGAGCAGTTCTTC. Translation gives CASSPKGQVYEQFF.

The V gene is TRBV11-2, the J gene TRBJ2-1; TRBD1 agrees at 9 bases. V gave up 8 bases and J gave up 7 bases; unmatched junction bases: 9. The CDR3 is made up of 14 amino acids. Germline V gene lookup returns CDR1 SGHAT and CDR2 FQNNGV. For the CDR3, the DNA is TGTGCCAGCTGCCCCGGGACAGGGTGGAATGAGCAGTTCTTC. This encodes CASCPGTGWNEQFF.

This rearrangement joins TRBV2 to TRBJ1-4; D gene uncertain. The CDR3 spans 14 residues. Trimming shortened V by 3 bases and J by 9 bases, and 14 bases separated the two germline ends. Germline V gene sequence: CDR1 SNHLY, CDR2 FYNNEI. The CDR3 DNA reads as TGTGCCAGCAGTGAGGAGTCTATAATGAAAAAACTGTTTTTT. It is translated as CASSEESIMKKLFF.

This chain links TRBV7-2 with TRBJ1-6; D is uncertain. This CDR3 is 13 amino acids long. CDR1 is SGHTA, CDR2 FQGNSA, per germline. Trimming left V 1 base short and J 9 bases short, with 7 bases between. The CDR3: CASSLGLGSPLHF. CDR3 nucleotide sequence: TGTGCCAGCAGCTTAGGGCTAGGTTCACCCCTCCACTTT.

This clonotype came up a few times. The chain recombines TRBV2 with TRBJ2-5; D may be TRBD1 (7 bases). Germline CDR1 and CDR2: SNHLY and FYNNEI. The CDR3 contains 17 residues. Trimming shortened V by 9 bases and J by 5 bases, and 28 bases separated the two germline ends. CDR3 sequence: CASIGGGEVYMGETQYF. CDR3 in DNA: TGTGCCAGTATTGGAGGGGGCGAGGTCTATATGGGGGAGACCCAGTACTTC.

There are a few counts of this clonotype. The chain couples TRBV5-1 to TRBJ2-5; 13 positions agree with TRBD2. Unmatched junction bases numbered 3, after V lost 3 bases and J lost 1 base. This CDR3 spans 16 amino acids. Per the germline V gene, CDR1 is SGHRS and CDR2 is YFSETQ. This CDR3 is CASSWRLAGGQETQYF. The CDR3 bases are TGCGCCAGCAGCTGGAGACTAGCGGGGGGCCAAGAGACCCAGTACTTC.

The rearrangement uses TRBV20-1 and TRBJ2-1, with TRBD2 identical over 11 bases. The germline gives CDR1 DFQATT, CDR2 SNEGSKA (reference sequence). The length of the CDR3 is 17 residues. V lost 6 bases and J lost 2; bases outside the gene matches: 12. The CDR3 region is CSARQGSSGGAYNEQFF. The CDR3 nucleotides are TGCAGTGCCCGACAGGGGAGTAGCGGGGGGGCCTACAATGAGCAGTTCTTC.

J is TRBJ2-3 and V is TRBV27; D not resolved. V was pared by 0 bases and J by 4 bases, with 8 bases between. The V gene's germline CDR1 is MNHEY and CDR2 SMNVEV (reference sequence). The CDR3 sequence is 14 residues long. The CDR3 nucleotides are TGTGCCAGCAGTTTATCGGCTGGCTCAGATACGCAGTATTTT. Translating it yields CASSLSAGSDTQYF.

The rearrangement links TRBV7-2 to TRBJ2-5; 10 bases agree with TRBD1. Unmatched junction bases numbered 5, after V lost 5 bases and J lost 2 bases. The V gene's germline CDR1 is SGHTA and CDR2 FQGNSA. CDR3 length: 15 residues. CDR3: CASSGQGEIQETQYF. The CDR3 bases are TGTGCCAGCAGCGGACAGGGGGAAATACAAGAGACCCAGTACTTC.

The CDR3 DNA is TGCAGTGGGGTAGCGGGGGGAGGGAATCAGCCCCAGCATTTT. It is translated as CSGVAGGGNQPQHF. The chain is built from TRBV20-1 and TRBJ1-5; tentatively, D is TRBD1 (5 bases). Per germline, CDR1 DFQATT and CDR2 SNEGSKA (reference sequence). V was clipped by 7 bases and J by 4 bases, with 17 bases between them. This CDR3 is 14 amino acids long.

The rearrangement uses TRBV4-3 and TRBJ1-1; D not resolved. The germline gives CDR1 LGHNA, CDR2 YSLEER. The CDR3 is 15 amino acids. Trimming cost V 0 bases and J 2 bases, with 10 bases left between them. The CDR3 DNA reads as TGCGCCAGCAGCCAAGATCCGAGATCTAACACTGAAGCTTTCTTT. This codes for CASSQDPRSNTEAFF.

The V gene is TRBV6-2 or TRBV6-3, the J gene TRBJ2-7, with TRBD1 matching over 8 bases. Germline V gives CDR1 MNHEY, CDR2 SVGEGT. CDR3 length: 16 residues. Losses at the gene ends were 6 bases for V and 3 bases for J; bases not matched to a gene: 13. The CDR3 DNA reads TGTGCCAGCAGGCCGACCGGGACAGGAAGCTACTACGAGCAGTACTTC. Protein product: CASRPTGTGSYYEQYF.

This clonotype was observed a few times. The V gene is TRBV4-2, the J gene TRBJ2-3; D not certain. The ends were cut back, 0 bases at V and 3 bases at J, with 13 bases in the middle. Germline-derived CDR1 and CDR2 are LGHNA and YNFKEQ. This CDR3 is built from 16 residues. CDR3 amino acids: CASSQEGLARTDTQYF. CDR3 DNA: TGTGCCAGCAGCCAAGAGGGGTTGGCGAGAACAGATACGCAGTATTTT.

The rearrangement joins TRBV6-1 to TRBJ1-1, with D possibly matching TRBD1 (6 bases). CDR1 is MNHNS, CDR2 SASEGT, per germline. V was clipped by 7 bases and J by 5 bases, with 8 bases between them. The CDR3 covers 11 residues. The CDR3 sequence: CASNRATEAFF. As DNA, the CDR3 is TGTGCCAGCAACAGGGCGACTGAAGCTTTCTTT.

This chain connects TRBV6-1 to TRBJ1-5, with 7 positions matching TRBD1. V was pared by 8 bases and J by 7 bases, with 11 bases of the junction left unmatched. The CDR3 is 14 amino acids. Germline CDR1 and CDR2: MNHNS and SASEGT. The CDR3 region has the DNA TGTGCCAGCGGTGTAGGGGGCGTTTTGCAGCCCCAGCATTTT. This codes for CASGVGGVLQPQHF.